This entry lists 3 T cell receptor beta chains sequenced from one sample in a study of T cells after yellow fever vaccination. TCRdb reprocessed the 5' RACE reads via MiXCR and lists one record per CDR3 protein. The table shows about 510,000 distinct CDR3 sequences, with around a fifth occurring only once. This sample comprised PBMCs, obtained approximately 22 days after the first yellow fever vaccination. Receptors were obtained from a man aged 18 to 30 who received the YFV17D yellow fever vaccine.

Only a few counts were recorded for this clonotype. The rearrangement joins TRBV3-1 to TRBJ2-1; 10 bases fit TRBD2. Germline lookup yields CDR1 LGHDT and CDR2 YNNKEL (reference sequence). V lost 4 bases to trimming and J lost 12 bases; unmatched junction nucleotides: 6. This CDR3 has 13 amino acids. CDR3 nucleotides: TGTGCCAGCAGCCTTGTAGCGGGGGGCGTGCAGTTCTTC. It yields the protein CASSLVAGGVQFF.

In this sample, this clonotype turned up a few times. The chain uses TRBV7-2 and TRBJ2-5; 10 bases align to TRBD2. V dropped 4 bases and J dropped 5; count of bases not matched to a gene: 10. The CDR3 consists of 16 residues. Looked up from germline, CDR1 is SGHTA and CDR2 is FQGNSA. The CDR3 bases are TGTGCCAGCAGCTCCGGGGGTAGCGGGGGGATGGAGACCCAGTACTTC. As protein: CASSSGGSGGMETQYF.

CDR3 sequence: CASSQLAGSGETQYF. The CDR3 nucleotides are TGTGCCAGCAGCCAGCTAGCGGGGTCGGGGGAGACCCAGTACTTC. The chain links TRBV5-6 to TRBJ2-5, with 9 bases identical to TRBD2. The CDR3 is 15 amino acids. CDR1 and CDR2 from the germline V gene are SGHDT and YYEEEE. V was clipped by 4 bases and J by 5 bases; unmatched bases: 9.